The clone carrying this T cell receptor beta chain has a count of ten or more. Its antigen is undetermined. CDR3 size: 14 residues. J lost 5 bases, V lost 0 bases, and 3 bases had no gene match. Germline lookup yields CDR1 KGHSH and CDR2 LQKENI. Patients selected for sequencing had displayed CD8+CD57+ cell expansion by flow cytometry. There were no patients without severe acquired aplastic anemia. At the time of blood sampling, patients had not yet received any therapy. For CDR3 and TCR beta VDJ profiling, genomic DNA was the template used. TCRdb redid the calling of the reads with MiXCR, one entry per CDR3 protein. This table holds 250,000 to 300,000 distinct CDR3 sequences, roughly 53% found once. The sample comes from a study of CD8+CD57+ T cells in acquired aplastic anemia. Study details: Roughly 3 ug was the average amount of DNA from sorted CD4+ and CD8+ cells. Study-wide findings and caveats: Both patients and controls carried the same twenty-nine CD8+ CDR3 sequences.

The TCR sequence derives from a human donor with aplastic anemia. V usage is TRBV18 and J usage is TRBJ2-5; 7 nucleotides line up with TRBD2. The sequenced material came from sorted CD4+, CD8+, or CD8+CD57+ T cells (not recorded which) from PBMCs. CDR3 sequence: CASSPPAGRETQYF. CDR3 bases: TGTGCCAGCTCACCACCCGCCGGGAGGGAGACCCAGTACTTC.